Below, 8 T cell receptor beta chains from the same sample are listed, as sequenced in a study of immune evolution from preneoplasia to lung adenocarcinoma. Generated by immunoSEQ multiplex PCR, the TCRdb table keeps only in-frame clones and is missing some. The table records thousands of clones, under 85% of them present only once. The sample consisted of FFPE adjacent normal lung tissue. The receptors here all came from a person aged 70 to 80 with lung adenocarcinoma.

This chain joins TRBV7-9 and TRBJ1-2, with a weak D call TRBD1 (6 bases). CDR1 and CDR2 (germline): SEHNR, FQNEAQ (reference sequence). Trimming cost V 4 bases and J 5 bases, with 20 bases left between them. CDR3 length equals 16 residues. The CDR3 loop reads CASSSQRWGPDYGYTF. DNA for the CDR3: TGTGCCAGCAGCTCCCAACGGTGGGGGCCGGATTATGGCTACACCTTC.

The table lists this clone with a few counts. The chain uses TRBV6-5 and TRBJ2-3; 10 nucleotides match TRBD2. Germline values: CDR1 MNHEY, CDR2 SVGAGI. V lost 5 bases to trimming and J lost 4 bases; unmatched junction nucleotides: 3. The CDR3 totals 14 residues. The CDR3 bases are TGTGCCAGCAGTAGCGGGGGGGCATCAGATACGCAGTATTTT. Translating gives CASSSGGASDTQYF.

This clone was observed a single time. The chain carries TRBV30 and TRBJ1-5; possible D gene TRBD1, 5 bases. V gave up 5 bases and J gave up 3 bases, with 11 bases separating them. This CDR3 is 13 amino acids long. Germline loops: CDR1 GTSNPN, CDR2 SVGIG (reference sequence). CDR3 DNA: TGTGCCTGGCAGGGAAGTTACAATCAGCCCCAGCATTTT. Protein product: CAWQGSYNQPQHF.

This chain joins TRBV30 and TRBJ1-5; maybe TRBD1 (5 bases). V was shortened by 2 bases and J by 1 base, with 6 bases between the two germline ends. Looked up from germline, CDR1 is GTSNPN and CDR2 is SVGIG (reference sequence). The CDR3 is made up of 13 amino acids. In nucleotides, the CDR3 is TGTGCCTGGAGTTGGGGCAGCAATCAGCCCCAGCATTTT. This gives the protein CAWSWGSNQPQHF.

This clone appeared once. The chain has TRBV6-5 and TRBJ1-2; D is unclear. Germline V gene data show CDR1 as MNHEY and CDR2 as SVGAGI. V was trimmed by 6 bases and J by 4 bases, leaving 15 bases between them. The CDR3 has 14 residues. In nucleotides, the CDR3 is TGTGCCAGCAGGCCCATCAGGATCAGCTATGGCTACACCTTC. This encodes CASRPIRISYGYTF.

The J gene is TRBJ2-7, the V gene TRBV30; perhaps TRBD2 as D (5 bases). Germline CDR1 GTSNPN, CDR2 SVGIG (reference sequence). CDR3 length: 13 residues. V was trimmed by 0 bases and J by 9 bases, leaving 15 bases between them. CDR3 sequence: CAWSVQRTGRQYF. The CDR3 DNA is TGTGCCTGGAGTGTACAGAGGACTGGCAGGCAGTACTTC.

CDR3 DNA: TGTGCCAGCAGTTTACCTAACCTGGGACAGGTTAATTCACCCCTCCACTTT. Protein: CASSLPNLGQVNSPLHF. The chain is built from TRBV28 and TRBJ1-6; 8 bases are a match to TRBD1. The junction had 9 bases not matched to a gene; V was cut back by 2 bases and J by 6 bases. The length of the CDR3 is 17 residues. Germline lookup yields CDR1 MDHEN and CDR2 SYDVKM.

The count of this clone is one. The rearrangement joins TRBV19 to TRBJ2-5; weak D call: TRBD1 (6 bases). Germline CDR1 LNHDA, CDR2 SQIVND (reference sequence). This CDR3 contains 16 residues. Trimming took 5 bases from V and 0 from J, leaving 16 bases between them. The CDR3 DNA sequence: TGTGCCAGTAGTTCGGAGACAGGAGCGTACCAAGAGACCCAGTACTTC. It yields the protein CASSSETGAYQETQYF.